What follows is one T cell receptor (beta chain) and its context. Its target is unknown. Vbeta (60) and Jbeta (13) primers were used in the PCR. Measured with immunoSEQ multiplex PCR; TCRdb has only the in-frame clones, and not every one. The data hold fewer than 250,000 clones, with roughly 82% observed a single time. Germline CDR1 and CDR2: SGHRS and YFSETQ. V trimming: 6 bases; J trimming: 2 bases; junction bases outside the gene matches: 7. The CDR3 is 15 residues long. These data are taken from a study of cytomegalovirus exposure and HLA in healthy donors. Points from the study as a whole: Earlier analysis found most TCR beta V segments productive about 87% or about 30% of the time.

The sequenced sample was PBMCs. The chain joins TRBV5-1 to TRBJ2-2; TRBD1 agrees at 7 bases. The clonotype was recovered from a middle-aged man in good health and CMV-seropositive. CDR3 sequence reads: CASKVAGGNTGELFF. CDR3 in DNA: TGCGCCAGCAAAGTCGCAGGGGGTAACACCGGGGAGCTGTTTTTT. Supplemented by reference TRBV5-1 and TRBJ2-2, the full variable domain reads KAGVTQTPRYLIKTRGQQVTLSCSPISGHRSVSWYQQTPGQGLQFLFEYFSETQRNKGNFPGRFSGRQFSNSRSEMNVSTLELGDSALYLCASKVAGGNTGELFFGEGSRLTVL.